These T cell receptor beta chains were read from a single sample in a study of T cells in Graves' hyperthyroidism and ophthalmopathy. TCRdb re-analysed the multiplex PCR reads in MiXCR, keeping a single row per CDR3 protein. The table lists hundreds of thousands of distinct CDR3 sequences, less than 25% of them singletons. Material for sequencing was blood. All receptors come from a man aged 30 to 45 with Graves' ophthalmopathy. Each CDR3 is given with its conserved first and last residue. A D gene is named only where the DNA matches it firmly. Rows give clone size only sometimes, using once, few, many, or a class for an expanded clone.

16	.	TRBV6-2/TRBV6-3	TRBD2	TRBJ2-5	CASSYPGGTTMETQYF	TGTGCCAGCAGTTACCCGGGAGGGACCACTATGGAGACCCAGTACTTC
16	few	TRBV9	TRBD1	TRBJ1-2	CASSVDVEDRVHGYTF	TGTGCCAGCAGCGTAGATGTAGAGGACAGGGTTCATGGCTACACCTTC
13	many	TRBV6-2/TRBV6-3	.	TRBJ2-7	CASSYPGEDEQYF	TGTGCCAGCAGTTACCCGGGCGAGGACGAGCAGTACTTC
14	many	TRBV28	TRBD2	TRBJ2-5	CASSSTSFQETQYF	TGTGCCAGCAGTTCGACTAGCTTCCAAGAGACCCAGTACTTC
16	.	TRBV5-1	.	TRBJ2-3	CASSVGGSPTTDTQYF	TGTGCCAGCAGCGTAGGGGGTAGCCCAACCACAGATACGCAGTATTTT
18	few	TRBV7-8	TRBD2	TRBJ2-1	CASSSPGLAGGSYNEQFF	TGTGCCAGCAGCTCTCCGGGACTAGCGGGAGGGTCCTACAATGAGCAGTTCTTC
17	few	TRBV27	.	TRBJ2-6	CASSLSGRGFGANVLTF	TGTGCCAGCAGTTTATCGGGTCGGGGGTTTGGGGCCAACGTCCTGACTTTC
15	.	TRBV4-2	TRBD1	TRBJ2-3	CASRTGTGPTDTQYF	TGTGCCAGCAGAACCGGGACAGGGCCCACAGATACGCAGTATTTT
13	.	TRBV6-1	TRBD2	TRBJ2-3	CASNKGGTDTQYF	TGTGCCAGCAACAAGGGAGGGACAGATACGCAGTATTTT
14	.	TRBV20-1	TRBD1	TRBJ1-5	CSAGGTGGYQPQHF	TGCAGTGCAGGGGGGACAGGGGGCTACCAGCCCCAGCATTTT
14	many	TRBV28	.	TRBJ2-3	CASSLFAREDTQYF	TGTGCCAGCAGTTTATTCGCCAGAGAAGATACGCAGTATTTT
16	many	TRBV28	TRBD1	TRBJ1-2	CASSSTGDPIYYGYTF	TGTGCCAGCAGTTCCACAGGGGACCCAATTTACTATGGCTACACCTTC
13	.	TRBV5-5	.	TRBJ2-2	CASRAGPSGELFF	TGTGCCAGCAGGGCAGGACCCTCGGGGGAGCTGTTTTTT
14	few	TRBV15	.	TRBJ2-5	CATSRAGTKETQYF	TGTGCCACCAGCAGAGCTGGGACAAAAGAGACCCAGTACTTC
17	.	TRBV20-1	TRBD1	TRBJ1-5	CSAVRDRDLYSNQPQHF	TGCAGTGCCGTACGGGACAGGGACCTTTATAGCAATCAGCCCCAGCATTTT
15	many	TRBV15	.	TRBJ1-2	CATGGGRRANYGYTF	TGTGCCACCGGCGGGGGCAGGAGGGCGAACTATGGCTACACCTTC
17	.	TRBV27	TRBD2	TRBJ2-3	CASSLDYGLAGRGTQYF	TGTGCCAGCAGTTTAGATTATGGACTAGCGGGAAGGGGTACGCAGTATTTT
13	few	TRBV11-2	.	TRBJ2-1	CASSLEVGHEQFF	TGTGCCAGCAGCTTAGAGGTGGGTCATGAGCAGTTCTTC
20	.	TRBV28	.	TRBJ2-2	CASSSQPVIGDRPNTGELFF	TGTGCCAGCAGTTCCCAACCCGTGATTGGCGACAGGCCGAACACCGGGGAGCTGTTTTTT
16	.	TRBV10-2	.	TRBJ1-3	CASEGTGPLPGNTIYF	TGCGCCAGCGAGGGAACAGGGCCCCTTCCTGGAAACACCATATATTTT